This T cell receptor (beta chain) was identified in a study of PD-L1 blockade in urothelial cancer. V trimming: 5 bases; J trimming: 8 bases; junction bases outside the gene matches: 8. CDR3 length: 13 residues. Germline V gives CDR1 SGHVS, CDR2 FQNEAQ. Sequenced by immunoSEQ multiplex PCR; TCRdb stores in-frame clones only, minus some. The repertoire holds around 45,000 clones, with around 89% as singletons. The TCR originated in an elderly man with urothelial cancer. The chain recombines TRBV7-8 with TRBJ1-2, with TRBD1 identical over 7 bases. The source material was PBMCs, sampled around atezolizumab (anti-PD-L1) treatment. CDR3 coding DNA: TGTGCCAGCAGCCTAACAGGGGATCGAGGCTACACCTTC. It yields the protein CASSLTGDRGYTF.